This T cell receptor beta chain came from a study of identical twins. This CDR3 spans 17 amino acids. Germline V lookup: CDR1 MNHNS, CDR2 SASEGT. The trim removed 4 bases at V and 6 bases at J, leaving 12 bases unmatched. There are a few counts of this clonotype. Template switching added a universal primer site, and cDNA bore unique molecular identifiers. TCRdb recomputed calls from the 5' RACE reads with MiXCR, one row per CDR3 protein. The data contain roughly 1.6 million distinct CDR3 sequences, about 32% of them singletons. This sequence was found in a newborn girl in good health. The sample was cord blood. The rearrangement links TRBV6-1 to TRBJ2-1; 10 bases align to TRBD2. CDR3 bases: TGTGCCAGCAGTGGTCGGGCTAGCGGGAGAAGGGGCAATGAGCAGTTCTTC. This encodes CASSGRASGRRGNEQFF.